This T cell receptor (beta chain) was observed in a study of shared clonotypes between healthy human individuals. Study-wide results and limits: Clonotypes that were shared across four donors made up approximately 5% of naive CD4 clonotypes. Memory subsets generally showed lower estimated richness than naive subsets.

The method was immunoSEQ multiplex PCR; TCRdb's version includes in-frame clones alone and lacks a portion of them. Here the sample spans under 600,000 clones, nearly 98% being singletons. As for this clone: The antigen is undetermined.

Terminally differentiated effector memory CD45RA+ cells were left out of the naive CD8 fraction, which was CD45RO-negative and positively selected for CCR7. The germline V gene has CDR1 LNHDA and CDR2 SQIVND (reference sequence). The CDR3 sequence is 16 residues long. Trimming cost V 5 bases and J 4 bases, with 18 bases left between them. Material for sequencing was naive CD8+ T cells sorted from blood. This rearrangement joins TRBV19 to TRBJ2-1; tentatively, D is TRBD1 or TRBD2 (5 bases each). This receptor was taken from a man younger than 40 in good health. CDR3 protein: CASSPDSGTGYNEQFF. CDR3 coding DNA: TGTGCCAGTAGTCCCGACTCCGGGACGGGGTACAATGAGCAGTTCTTC.